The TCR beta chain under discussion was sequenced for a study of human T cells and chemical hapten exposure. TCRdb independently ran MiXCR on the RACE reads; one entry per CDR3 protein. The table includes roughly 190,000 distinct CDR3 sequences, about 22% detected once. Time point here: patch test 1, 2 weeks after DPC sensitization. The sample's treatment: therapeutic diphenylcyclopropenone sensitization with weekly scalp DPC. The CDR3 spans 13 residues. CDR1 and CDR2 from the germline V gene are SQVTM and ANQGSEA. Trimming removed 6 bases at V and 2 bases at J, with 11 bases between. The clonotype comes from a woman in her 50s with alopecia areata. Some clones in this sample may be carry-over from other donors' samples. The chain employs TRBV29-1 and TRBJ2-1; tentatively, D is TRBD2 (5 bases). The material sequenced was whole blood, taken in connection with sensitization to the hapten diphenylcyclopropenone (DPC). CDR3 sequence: CSVLAEAYNEQFF. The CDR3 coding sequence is TGCAGCGTCCTAGCAGAGGCCTACAATGAGCAGTTCTTC.